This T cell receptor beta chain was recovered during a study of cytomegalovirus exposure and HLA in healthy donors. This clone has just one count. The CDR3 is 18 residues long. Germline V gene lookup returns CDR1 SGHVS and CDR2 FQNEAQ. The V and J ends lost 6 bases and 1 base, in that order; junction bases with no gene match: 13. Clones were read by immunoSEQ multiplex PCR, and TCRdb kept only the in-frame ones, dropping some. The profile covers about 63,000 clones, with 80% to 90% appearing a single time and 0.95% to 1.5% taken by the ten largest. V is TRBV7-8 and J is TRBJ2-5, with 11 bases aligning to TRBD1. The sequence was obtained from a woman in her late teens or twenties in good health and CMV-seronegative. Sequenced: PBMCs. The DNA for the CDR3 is TGTGCCAGCAGGCACCGGGACAGGGGGACTTTTTTCCAAGAGACCCAGTACTTC. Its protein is CASRHRDRGTFFQETQYF.